Presented here are 18 T cell receptor beta chains from one specimen sequenced in a study of blood T cell repertoires in COVID-19. Some clones are missing from TCRdb's copy, which holds only in-frame ones; the method was immunoSEQ multiplex PCR. The repertoire has about 42,000 clones, 75% to 90% of them found once; the top ten carry 0.4%. The sequencing sample was made of peripheral blood. Receptor source: a human donor in a cohort sampled during active COVID-19.

The rearrangement joins TRBV4-2 to TRBJ1-2; TRBD1 might be the D (5 bases). CDR1 is LGHNA, CDR2 YNFKEQ, per germline. Trimming removed 1 base at V and 4 bases at J, with 10 bases between. This CDR3 is 14 amino acids long. The CDR3 coding sequence is TGTGCCAGCAGCCAAGCGACAGCCTCCTATGGCTACACCTTC. The encoded protein is CASSQATASYGYTF.

The chain carries TRBV4-2 and TRBJ2-7; D possibly corresponds to TRBD1 (6 bases). V lost 4 bases, J lost 3 bases, and 10 bases lay in between. This CDR3 is 13 amino acids long. CDR1 and CDR2 from the germline V gene are LGHNA and YNFKEQ. For the CDR3, the DNA is TGTGCCAGCAGCCCGGGACAAGTCTACGAGCAGTACTTC. It codes for CASSPGQVYEQYF.

The CDR3 DNA reads TGTGCCAGCAGTTACGCGACTACTACAGATACGCAGTATTTT. Its protein is CASSYATTTDTQYF. This chain joins TRBV6-5 and TRBJ2-3; the D gene is possibly TRBD2 (5 bases). Germline CDR1 MNHEY, CDR2 SVGAGI. The CDR3 runs 14 residues. Between the trimmed V and J ends, which lost 2 bases and 3 bases, there was a span of 9 bases.

The chain is built from TRBV6-5 and TRBJ2-7, with a weak D call TRBD1 (5 bases). The CDR3 is 13 amino acids. Per the germline V gene, CDR1 is MNHEY and CDR2 is SVGAGI. With 5 bases removed from V and 1 base from J, the gap between germline ends came to 9 bases. CDR3: CASSLRQSYEQYF. The CDR3 bases are TGTGCCAGCAGTCTCCGACAGTCCTACGAGCAGTACTTC.

The chain uses TRBV9 and TRBJ1-1; D is ambiguous. Germline V gene lookup returns CDR1 SGDLS and CDR2 YYNGEE. CDR3 length: 12 amino acids. The V and J ends lost 4 bases and 3 bases respectively, with 7 bases between them. The CDR3 region has the DNA TGTGCCAGCAGCCGGAGGGACACTGAAGCTTTCTTT. Translating it yields CASSRRDTEAFF.

This chain connects TRBV28 to TRBJ2-7, with D tentatively TRBD2 (5 bases). This CDR3 region has 13 residues. Germline CDR1 MDHEN, CDR2 SYDVKM. Trimming pared 5 bases from V and 4 bases from J, leaving 12 bases between. Here the CDR3 DNA reads TGTGCCAGCAGTCTGGACCCGGGGTACGAGCAGTACTTC. Amino acids: CASSLDPGYEQYF. The full variable domain, completed using reference TRBV28 and TRBJ2-7, is DVKVTQSSRYLVKRTGEKVFLECVQDMDHENMFWYRQDPGLGLRLIYFSYDVKMKEKGDIPEGYSVSREKKERFSLILESASTNQTSMYLCASSLDPGYEQYFGPGTRLTVT.

The rearrangement uses TRBV2 and TRBJ1-2, with D perhaps matching TRBD1 (5 bases). Trimming shortened V by 2 bases and J by 8 bases, and 9 bases separated the two germline ends. The V gene's germline CDR1 is SNHLY and CDR2 FYNNEI. The CDR3 runs 12 residues. The CDR3 DNA reads TGTGCCAGCAGTGAACAGGGCGGCGGCTACACCTTC. Protein: CASSEQGGGYTF.

This clone was observed a single time. This chain joins TRBV5-4 and TRBJ2-3, with 8 bases fitting TRBD1. Germline V gene lookup returns CDR1 SGHNT and CDR2 YYREEE (reference sequence). The V gene end was trimmed by 2 bases and the J gene end by 5 bases; junction bases not matched to a gene: 4. There are 14 residues in the CDR3. The CDR3 reads CASSFTGGKDTQYF. The CDR3 DNA reads TGTGCCAGCAGCTTCACAGGGGGTAAAGATACGCAGTATTTT.

The chain is built from TRBV7-2 and TRBJ1-4; D is perhaps TRBD1 (5 bases). V was pared by 5 bases and J by 8 bases, with 18 bases between. Germline CDR1 is SGHTA and CDR2 is FQGNSA. The CDR3 is 15 amino acids. CDR3 loop: CASSPTGEGGEKLFF. The CDR3 region has the DNA TGTGCCAGCAGCCCAACGGGGGAGGGCGGGGAAAAACTGTTTTTT.

The CDR3, as DNA: TGCGCCAGCAGCCAGGGGGACACTTATAATTCACCCCTCCACTTT. As protein: CASSQGDTYNSPLHF. This chain links TRBV4-3 with TRBJ1-6; a possible D gene is TRBD1 (6 bases). Trimming left V 3 bases short and J 4 bases short, with 10 bases between. Germline lookup yields CDR1 LGHNA and CDR2 YSLEER. This CDR3 is built from 15 residues.

The chain has TRBV28 and TRBJ1-1; TRBD1 matches 8 bases. Germline lookup yields CDR1 MDHEN and CDR2 SYDVKM. The length of the CDR3 is 14 residues. V was pared by 6 bases and J by 2 bases, with 5 bases of the junction left unmatched. The CDR3 here is CASRIQGVNTEAFF. CDR3 in DNA: TGTGCCAGCAGGATACAGGGGGTAAACACTGAAGCTTTCTTT.

The gene calls are TRBV9 and TRBJ2-7; 7 bases fit TRBD1. The J segment lost 3 bases and the V segment lost 1 base, leaving 10 bases of the junction unmatched. The CDR3 is made up of 16 amino acids. CDR1 SGDLS and CDR2 YYNGEE come from the germline V gene. CDR3 coding DNA: TGTGCCAGCAGCGTATCCCCCGGACAGGCAGACTACGAGCAGTACTTC. Amino acids: CASSVSPGQADYEQYF.

This chain links TRBV2 with TRBJ2-6; 7 positions agree with TRBD1. The CDR3 totals 15 residues. Trimming at V came to 4 bases and at J to 2 bases, leaving 2 bases not matched to a gene. From germline, CDR1 is SNHLY and CDR2 FYNNEI. The CDR3 DNA follows: TGTGCCAGCAGTGCTGACAGGGCTGGGGCCAACGTCCTGACTTTC. It codes for CASSADRAGANVLTF.

This clone was detected only once. The chain joins TRBV11-2 to TRBJ2-7; 10 bases are a match to TRBD1. CDR3 size: 17 residues. Trimming cost V 5 bases and J 3 bases; bases outside gene matches: 13. Germline loops: CDR1 SGHAT, CDR2 FQNNGV. This CDR3 is CASSGLRAGQGNYEQYF. CDR3 DNA: TGTGCCAGCAGCGGGTTGAGAGCGGGACAGGGGAACTACGAGCAGTACTTC. Full variable domain (remainder filled in from reference TRBV11-2 and TRBJ2-7): EAGVAQSPRYKIIEKRQSVAFWCNPISGHATLYWYQQILGQGPKLLIQFQNNGVVDDSQLPKDRFSAERLKGVDSTLKIQPAKLEDSAVYLCASSGLRAGQGNYEQYFGPGTRLTVT.

The chain has TRBV2 and TRBJ1-2; D is ambiguous. In germline, CDR1 is SNHLY, CDR2 FYNNEI. The CDR3 length is 13 residues. Trimming removed 1 base at V and 4 bases at J, with 7 bases between. DNA of the CDR3: TGTGCCAGCAGTGAAGGCCAGATCTATGGCTACACCTTC. Its protein is CASSEGQIYGYTF.

This chain connects TRBV5-4 to TRBJ2-7, with 8 bases aligning to TRBD2. CDR1 is SGHNT, CDR2 YYREEE, per germline (reference sequence). The CDR3 spans 14 residues. V dropped 4 bases and J dropped 1; count of bases not matched to a gene: 4. The CDR3: CASSLGTRSYEQYF. DNA for the CDR3: TGTGCCAGCAGCCTCGGGACTAGATCCTACGAGCAGTACTTC.

The chain carries TRBV15 and TRBJ1-1; TRBD1 might be the D (6 bases). The CDR3 extends over 16 amino acids. The V gene lost 0 bases and the J gene lost 4 bases, with 15 bases spanning the gap. Germline CDR1 is LNHNV and CDR2 is YYDKDF (reference sequence). CDR3 nucleotide sequence: TGTGCCACCAGCAGAGATCGGGTCCAGGGGCCCACTGAAGCTTTCTTT. Protein product: CATSRDRVQGPTEAFF. The whole variable domain, remainder taken from reference TRBV15 and TRBJ1-1, is DAMVIQNPRYQVTQFGKPVTLSCSQTLNHNVMYWYQQKSSQAPKLLFHYYDKDFNNEADTPDNFQSRRPNTSFCFLDIRSPGLGDTAMYLCATSRDRVQGPTEAFFGQGTRLTVV.

The genes are TRBV7-8 and TRBJ1-2, with D tentatively TRBD1 (6 bases). V was trimmed by 5 bases and J by 3 bases, leaving 13 bases between them. This CDR3 contains 14 residues. Germline loops: CDR1 SGHVS, CDR2 FQNEAQ. This CDR3 reads CASSGETGDYGYTF. The CDR3 coding sequence is TGTGCCAGCAGCGGAGAGACAGGAGACTATGGCTACACCTTC.